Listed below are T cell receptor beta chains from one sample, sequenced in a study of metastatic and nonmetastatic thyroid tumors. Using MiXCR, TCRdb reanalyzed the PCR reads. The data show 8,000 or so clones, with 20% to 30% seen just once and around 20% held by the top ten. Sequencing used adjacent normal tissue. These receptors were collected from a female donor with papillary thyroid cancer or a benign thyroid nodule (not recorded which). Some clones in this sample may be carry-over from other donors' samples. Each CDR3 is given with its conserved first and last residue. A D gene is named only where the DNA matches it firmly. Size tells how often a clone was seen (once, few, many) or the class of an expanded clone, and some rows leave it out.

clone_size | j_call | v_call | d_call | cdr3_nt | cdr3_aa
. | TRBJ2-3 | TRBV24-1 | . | TGTGCCACCAGTGATTTGCGGCCGTCGGACCAGGGCTCAGATACGCAGTATTTT | CATSDLRPSDQGSDTQYF
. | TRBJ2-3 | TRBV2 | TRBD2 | TGTGCCAGCAAGCGGACTAGCGGGGCTAGCACAGATACGCAGTATTTT | CASKRTSGASTDTQYF
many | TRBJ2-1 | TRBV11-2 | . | TGTGCCAGCAGCTTCTTTGGGGAAGGAAGTGAGCAGTTCTTC | CASSFFGEGSEQFF
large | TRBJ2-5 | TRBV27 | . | TGTGCCAGCAGTCCGACACAGAGGGGGGCCCAGTACTTC | CASSPTQRGAQYF
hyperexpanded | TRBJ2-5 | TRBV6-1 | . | TGTGCCAGCAGTTTCGGGATGGACCCAGAGACCCAGTACTTC | CASSFGMDPETQYF
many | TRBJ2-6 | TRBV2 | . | TGTGCCAGCAGTCTCACAGTGGCCGTATCTGGGGCCAACGTCCTGACTTTC | CASSLTVAVSGANVLTF
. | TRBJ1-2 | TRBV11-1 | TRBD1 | TGTGCCAGCAGAGCCTCAGTGGCGGGACAGCACTATGGCTACACCTTC | CASRASVAGQHYGYTF
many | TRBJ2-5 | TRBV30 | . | TGTGCCTGGAGTCCTCAGTGGGACCGGTACCAAGAGACCCAGTACTTC | CAWSPQWDRYQETQYF
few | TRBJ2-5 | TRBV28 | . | TGTGCCAGCAGTTTATGTCTAGATGCCCCATACTTC | CASSLCLDAPYF
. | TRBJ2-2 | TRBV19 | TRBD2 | TGTGCCAGTAGTATCCAAGCGGGAGACGGTACCGGGTATCTGTTTTTT | CASSIQAGDGTGYLFF
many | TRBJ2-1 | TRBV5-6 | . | TGTGCCAGCAGCTTGAGGCGTAGGGATGAGCAGTTCTTC | CASSLRRRDEQFF
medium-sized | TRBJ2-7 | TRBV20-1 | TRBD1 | TGCAGTGCTCCGAAGACAGGGAAGGTGGCCTACGAGCAGTACTTC | CSAPKTGKVAYEQYF
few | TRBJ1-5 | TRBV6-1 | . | TGTGCCAGCAGTTTATTAGGAGTCTCAACTCAGCCCCAGCATTTT | CASSLLGVSTQPQHF
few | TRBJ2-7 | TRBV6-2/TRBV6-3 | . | TGTGCCAGCGCACCACTAGCCTACGAGCAGTACTTC | CASAPLAYEQYF
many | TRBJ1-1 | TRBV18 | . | TGTGCCAGCTCACCGGGCCATGGGTTAACTGAAGCTTTCTTT | CASSPGHGLTEAFF
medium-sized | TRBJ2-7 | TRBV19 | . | TGTGCCAGTACCGGAACAGACGGCCCCCAACCCTACGAGCAGTACTTC | CASTGTDGPQPYEQYF
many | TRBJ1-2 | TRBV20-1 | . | TGCAGTGCCACCGGGACATCTAACTATGGCTACACCTTC | CSATGTSNYGYTF
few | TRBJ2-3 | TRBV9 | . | TGTGCCAGCAGTGGTAACACAGATACGCAGTATTTT | CASSGNTDTQYF
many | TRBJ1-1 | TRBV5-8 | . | TGTGCCAGCAGCTTGGGAGGGAACACTGAAGCTTTCTTT | CASSLGGNTEAFF
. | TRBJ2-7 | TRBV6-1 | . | TGTGCCAGCAGGAAACAGACCTTCTCCTACGAGCAGTACTTC | CASRKQTFSYEQYF
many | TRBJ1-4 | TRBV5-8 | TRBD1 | TGTGCCAGCAGCCCCCGGGGCAACAGGGGTGAAAAACTGTTTTTT | CASSPRGNRGEKLFF
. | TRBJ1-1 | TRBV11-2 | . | TGTGCCAGCAGCTCCGCAACCTCTGAGAGTCCCTATGAAGCTTTCTTT | CASSSATSESPYEAFF
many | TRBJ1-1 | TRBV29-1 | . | TGCAGCGTTGCAGGGGTTTCGACCACTGAAGCTTTCTTT | CSVAGVSTTEAFF
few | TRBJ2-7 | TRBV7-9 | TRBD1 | TGTGCCAGCAGTCACCGGGACAGATTTTACGAGCAGTACTTC | CASSHRDRFYEQYF
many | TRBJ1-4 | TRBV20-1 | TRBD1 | TGCAGTGCCAATGGGGACAGGGGAGAAAAACTGTTTTTT | CSANGDRGEKLFF
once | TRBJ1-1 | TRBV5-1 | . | TGCGCCAGCAGCTTGTTGGGGGACACTGAAGCTTTCTTT | CASSLLGDTEAFF
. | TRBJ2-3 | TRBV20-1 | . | TGCAGTGCTCCTGCTCAGGCTAGCACAGATACGCAGTATTTT | CSAPAQASTDTQYF
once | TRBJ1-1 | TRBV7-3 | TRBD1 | TGTGCCAGCAGCTTATCCCGGGACAGCGCTGAAGCTTTCTTT | CASSLSRDSAEAFF
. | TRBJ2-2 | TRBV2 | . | TGTGCCAGCAGTGATTTGGTACAGTATAACACCGGGGAGCTGTTTTTT | CASSDLVQYNTGELFF
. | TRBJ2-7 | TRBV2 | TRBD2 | TGTGCCAGCAGGGCGGGACTAGCGGACTACGAGCAGTACTTC | CASRAGLADYEQYF
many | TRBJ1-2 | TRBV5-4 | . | TGTGCCAGCAGCTTGGGGGCCGGGGGCTATGGCTACACCTTC | CASSLGAGGYGYTF
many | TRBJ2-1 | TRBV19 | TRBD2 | TGTGCCAGTTCCCGACAGCGGGAGTCCTACAATGAGCAGTTCTTC | CASSRQRESYNEQFF